The 6 T cell receptor beta chains given below trace back to one sample, sequenced in a study of T cells in Graves' hyperthyroidism and ophthalmopathy. From RNA transcripts, TCR beta CDR3 regions were amplified. HTBI primers were employed in a first-round RT-PCR of the TCR CDR3. TCRdb analysed the multiplex PCR reads with MiXCR anew, one entry per CDR3 protein. This table holds under 450,000 distinct CDR3 sequences, less than 20% found once. The sample consisted of blood. The receptors derive from a woman under 30 with Graves' hyperthyroidism.

This clonotype was observed a few times. J is TRBJ2-7 and V is TRBV7-2; 8 bases agree with TRBD1. Germline V gene lookup returns CDR1 SGHTA and CDR2 FQGNSA. This CDR3 is 14 amino acids long. V shed 1 base and J 4 bases; nucleotides not matched to a gene: 3. The CDR3 nucleotides read TGTGCCAGCAGCTTAGAACAGGGGGTGTACGAGCAGTACTTC. Its translation is CASSLEQGVYEQYF.

This clonotype appeared many times. This chain uses TRBV13 with TRBJ2-1; a possible D gene is TRBD1 (6 bases). This CDR3 spans 16 amino acids. Trimming removed 5 bases at V and 8 bases at J, with 22 bases between. Germline assignment: CDR1 PRHDT and CDR2 FYEKMQ (reference sequence). The CDR3 is CASSPAGTSGIDEQFF. DNA for the CDR3: TGTGCCAGCAGCCCCGCCGGGACATCAGGTATTGATGAGCAGTTCTTC. The full variable domain, its missing parts supplied by reference TRBV13 and TRBJ2-1, is AAGVIQSPRHLIKEKRETATLKCYPIPRHDTVYWYQQGPGQDPQFLISFYEKMQSDKGSIPDRFSAQQFSDYHSELNMSSLELGDSALYFCASSPAGTSGIDEQFFGPGTRLTVL.

This clonotype was found many times. The chain recombines TRBV28 with TRBJ1-6; D is ambiguous. CDR1 is MDHEN and CDR2 is SYDVKM in the germline V gene. Trimming stripped 5 bases from V and 7 bases from J, with 12 bases between. This CDR3 comprises 14 residues. DNA of the CDR3: TGTGCCAGCAGTCCACAGATACCGAATTCACCCCTCCACTTT. Protein: CASSPQIPNSPLHF.

This clonotype came up a few times. The rearrangement joins TRBV24-1 to TRBJ1-6; D not certain. V was cut by 4 bases and J by 5 bases, with 11 bases left in between. CDR1 KGHDR and CDR2 SFDVKD come from the germline V gene. The CDR3 spans 15 residues. CDR3 amino acids: CATSESGRDNSPLHF. CDR3 nucleotides: TGTGCCACCAGTGAATCCGGGAGAGATAATTCACCCCTCCACTTT.

The table lists this clonotype with many counts. The chain combines TRBV5-1 with TRBJ2-1; 8 bases are shared with TRBD1. Per germline, CDR1 SGHRS and CDR2 YFSETQ. V was pared by 3 bases and J by 6 bases, with 8 bases of the junction left unmatched. This CDR3 has 15 amino acids. The CDR3 region is CASSSNLGQGNEQFF. In nucleotides, the CDR3 is TGCGCCAGCAGCTCAAATCTAGGACAGGGCAATGAGCAGTTCTTC.

Notes on this clonotype: This may stem from a read error, because a much larger clone lies one nucleotide away. Without the conserved terminal phenylalanine or tryptophan, this CDR3 likely stems from a read error. V gene TRBV5-1 combines with J gene TRBJ2-1; 8 bases are shared with TRBD2. This CDR3 region has 14 residues. Germline-derived CDR1 and CDR2 are SGHRS and YFSETQ. The ends lost 8 bases at V and 4 bases at J; junction bases unmatched: 8. Here the CDR3 reads CASFSGLAYNEQFL. The DNA of the CDR3 is TGCGCCAGTTTTAGCGGACTAGCTTACAATGAGCAGTTCCTC.